The sequence of this TCR beta chain was determined in a study of PD-L1 blockade in urothelial cancer. At the level of the study: Dosed intravenously at 1,200 mg every 3 weeks, atezolizumab was initiated by patients around 2014.

This clone was counted once. Into every PCR, synthetic TCR analog templates were spiked. TCRdb's copy holds only in-frame clones and misses some; the assay was immunoSEQ multiplex PCR. Here the sample spans 90,000 or so clones, around 89% being singletons. Time point described: pretreatment peripheral blood. Locally advanced or metastatic urothelial carcinoma was present in patients. Trimming took off 2 bases at V and 3 bases at J, with 8 bases between the two ends. CDR3 size: 14 residues. Germline V gene sequence: CDR1 LGHNA, CDR2 YNFKEQ. The source was PBMCs, collected around atezolizumab (anti-PD-L1) treatment. This TCR was recovered from a man aged 55 to 69 with urothelial cancer. The J gene is TRBJ1-3, the V gene TRBV4-2; D gene unclear. The DNA for the CDR3 is TGTGCCAGCAGCCAATGGGAGGGTGGAAACACCATATATTTT. Its translation is CASSQWEGGNTIYF.